Included here is one TCR beta chain sequence, with context. Trimming removed 5 bases from V and 6 bases from J, with 11 bases in between. Germline CDR1 MNHEY, CDR2 SMNVEV (reference sequence). The CDR3 consists of 13 residues. This entry belongs to a study of blood T cell repertoires in COVID-19. Per the original methods: Cell counts per sample came from amplifying reference gene primers. Sequencing was performed with immunoSEQ multiplex PCR; in TCRdb, only in-frame clones are kept and a portion is missing. V, J and clone size are taken as reported in that table, and D and trimming were inferred from the DNA itself. The sample shows hundreds of thousands of clones, 88% of them seen only once. Seattle researchers signed up patients amid active infection and tracked them longitudinally.

The chain uses TRBV27 and TRBJ2-4; D gene ambiguous. The material sequenced was peripheral blood. The TCR originated in a woman in her 70s with COVID-19, enrolled during active disease. The CDR3 spells CASSPPLLNIQYF. CDR3 coding DNA: TGTGCCAGCAGTCCCCCGCTACTAAACATTCAGTACTTC.